This entry lists 22 T cell receptor beta chains sequenced from one sample in a study of shared clonotypes between healthy human individuals. The protocol was immunoSEQ multiplex PCR, while the TCRdb copy is restricted to in-frame clones and leaves out a portion. This table has millions of clones, about 92% appearing once. Sequenced sample: naive CD4+ T cells from PBMCs. As for subset: CD45RA+ positively selected. The receptors stem from a young man in good health. Some clones in this sample may be carry-over from other donors' samples.

This clone showed up just once. The rearrangement joins TRBV28 to TRBJ1-1, with a tentative D call TRBD1 (6 bases). The CDR3 totals 16 residues. From germline, CDR1 is MDHEN and CDR2 SYDVKM. Trimming cost V 5 bases and J 5 bases, with 21 bases left between them. The CDR3 region has the DNA TGTGCCAGCAGTCTCCCAGGGGCGGTGAGGGGAACTGAAGCTTTCTTT. Residues: CASSLPGAVRGTEAFF.

V usage is TRBV25-1 and J usage is TRBJ1-4, with TRBD1 as a possible D gene (5 bases). The CDR3 has 15 residues. The germline V gene encodes CDR1 MGHDK and CDR2 SYGVNS. V was shortened by 7 bases and J by 7 bases, with 19 bases between the two germline ends. Written as DNA, the CDR3 is TGTGCCAGCAATAGAGGAGGGGTCGAGGGTGAAAAACTGTTTTTT. Protein product: CASNRGGVEGEKLFF.

J is TRBJ1-3 and V is TRBV5-1; tentative D call: TRBD1 (6 bases). The CDR3 consists of 15 residues. V lost 4 bases and J lost 4, with 15 bases in between. CDR1 is SGHRS, CDR2 YFSETQ, per germline. The DNA for the CDR3 is TGCGCCAGCAGCGACCCGGGGGCTGGAGGAAACACCATATATTTT. It specifies CASSDPGAGGNTIYF.

CDR3 region: CASSSPKGGGYGEQYF. Written as DNA, the CDR3 is TGTGCCAGCAGCTCGCCCAAGGGGGGTGGGTATGGCGAGCAGTACTTC. The rearrangement joins TRBV7-9 to TRBJ2-7; either TRBD1 or TRBD2 may supply D (6 bases each). CDR1 and CDR2 from the germline V gene are SEHNR and FQNEAQ (reference sequence). Trimming took off 4 bases at V and 6 bases at J, with 22 bases between the two ends. The CDR3 is 16 amino acids. The full variable domain, rest sourced from reference TRBV7-9 and TRBJ2-7, is DTGVSQNPRHKITKRGQNVTFRCDPISEHNRLYWYRQTLGQGPEFLTYFQNEAQLEKSRLLSDRFSAERPKGSFSTLEIQRTEQGDSAMYLCASSSPKGGGYGEQYFGPGTRLTVT.

The chain has TRBV15 and TRBJ1-2; the D gene is possibly TRBD1 (5 bases). The CDR3 covers 14 residues. CDR1 is LNHNV and CDR2 is YYDKDF in the germline V gene (reference sequence). Trimming left V 0 bases short and J 4 bases short, with 9 bases between. As DNA, the CDR3 is TGTGCCACCAGCAGAGATGGGACCTTCTATGGCTACACCTTC. This encodes CATSRDGTFYGYTF.

This rearrangement joins TRBV7-3 to TRBJ2-1, with TRBD2 identical over 12 bases. The CDR3 runs 15 residues. J was trimmed by 6 bases and V by 6 bases; bases with no gene match: 6. Germline V lookup: CDR1 SGHTA, CDR2 FQGTGA. The CDR3 spells CASRSGTSGLNEQFF. CDR3 sequence (DNA): TGTGCCAGCAGGTCCGGGACTAGCGGGCTCAATGAGCAGTTCTTC.

V gene TRBV18 combines with J gene TRBJ2-7, with TRBD1 matching over 7 bases. The germline V gene encodes CDR1 KGHSH and CDR2 LQKENI. CDR3 length equals 14 residues. The V and J ends lost 3 bases and 5 bases, in that order; junction bases with no gene match: 7. The CDR3 DNA sequence: TGTGCCAGCTCACCCATTGACAGGGTCCACGAGCAGTACTTC. This codes for CASSPIDRVHEQYF. Complete variable domain (other parts from reference TRBV18 and TRBJ2-7): NAGVMQNPRHLVRRRGQEARLRCSPMKGHSHVYWYRQLPEEGLKFMVYLQKENIIDESGMPKERFSAEFPKEGPSILRIQQVVRGDSAAYFCASSPIDRVHEQYFGPGTRLTVT.

The rearrangement joins TRBV10-3 to TRBJ2-7, with 8 bases that match TRBD2. Germline-derived CDR1 and CDR2 are ENHRY and SYGVKD. Germline trimming cut 0 bases from V and 3 bases from J; bases unmatched to any gene: 19. CDR3 length: 20 amino acids. The CDR3 protein is CAISESPVKTWREAHYEQYF. The CDR3 nucleotides read TGTGCCATCAGTGAGTCGCCCGTGAAGACCTGGCGGGAGGCCCACTACGAGCAGTACTTC.

This clone occurred once. The genes are TRBV28 and TRBJ2-7; D is unclear. This CDR3 contains 14 residues. CDR1 is MDHEN, CDR2 SYDVKM, per germline. Trimming left V 3 bases short and J 2 bases short, with 11 bases between. CDR3 protein: CASSFVGRPYEQYF. The CDR3 coding sequence is TGTGCCAGCAGTTTCGTAGGAAGACCCTACGAGCAGTACTTC.

This chain links TRBV6-6 with TRBJ2-5, with TRBD2 matching over 11 bases. J lost 4 bases, V lost 5 bases, and 9 bases had no gene match. Germline V lookup: CDR1 MNHNY, CDR2 SVGAGI (reference sequence). This CDR3 contains 16 residues. Here the CDR3 reads CASSLTSGRVVETQYF. In nucleotides, the CDR3 is TGTGCCAGCAGTCTAACTAGCGGGAGAGTCGTAGAGACCCAGTACTTC.

This clone has a single count. The genes are TRBV4-1 and TRBJ2-7; 9 bases align to TRBD1. The CDR3 sequence is 17 residues long. CDR1 and CDR2 from the germline V gene are MGHRA and YSYEKL. With 1 base clipped from V and 5 bases from J, the junction kept 12 bases outside the gene matches. CDR3 loop: CASSQAIEAGQGHEQYF. Written as DNA, the CDR3 is TGCGCCAGCAGCCAAGCCATAGAGGCGGGACAGGGCCACGAGCAGTACTTC.

The chain couples TRBV5-5 to TRBJ1-5, with no clear D. This CDR3 has 12 amino acids. From germline, CDR1 is SGHKS and CDR2 YYEKEE (reference sequence). With 4 bases removed from V and 4 bases from J, the gap between germline ends came to 6 bases. The CDR3 sequence: CASSSTNQPQHF. The CDR3 DNA reads as TGTGCCAGCAGCAGTACAAATCAGCCCCAGCATTTT.

The J gene is TRBJ2-2, the V gene TRBV10-3, with 8 bases matching TRBD1. The germline CDR1 and CDR2 sequences are ENHRY and SYGVKD. CDR3 length: 14 amino acids. Trimming removed 7 bases from V and 6 bases from J; junction bases left unmatched: 7. The CDR3 spells CAIKKDRAAGELFF. The CDR3 DNA follows: TGTGCCATCAAAAAGGACAGGGCGGCCGGGGAGCTGTTTTTT.

This clone was seen a few times. This sequence joins TRBV5-1 and TRBJ2-4; no clear D gene. CDR1 SGHRS and CDR2 YFSETQ come from the germline V gene. V was clipped by 0 bases and J by 0 bases, with 4 bases between them. The length of the CDR3 is 14 residues. The CDR3 reads CASSLELAKNIQYF. The CDR3 bases are TGCGCCAGCAGCTTGGAACTAGCCAAAAACATTCAGTACTTC.

This sequence joins TRBV4-3 and TRBJ1-1; 9 bases are a match to TRBD1. The CDR3 contains 14 residues. Germline V gives CDR1 LGHNA, CDR2 YSLEER. V gave up 6 bases and J gave up 5 bases; unmatched junction bases: 7. The DNA of the CDR3 is TGCGCCAGCAGAGGTACAGGGGGCCCTACTGAAGCTTTCTTT. Protein sequence: CASRGTGGPTEAFF.

The V gene is TRBV5-1, the J gene TRBJ2-2; 11 bases map to TRBD2. CDR1 and CDR2 from the germline V gene are SGHRS and YFSETQ. The J segment lost 0 bases and the V segment lost 1 base, leaving 5 bases of the junction unmatched. The length of the CDR3 is 18 residues. CDR3 residues: CASSLLASGRSNTGELFF. The CDR3 DNA sequence: TGCGCCAGCAGCTTGCTTGCTAGCGGGAGGTCGAACACCGGGGAGCTGTTTTTT.

The CDR3 nucleotides are TGTGCCAGCAGTTCCATGGCCCCTCCGGGGCGGGAGGTGAGGGAGACCCAGTACTTC. It is translated as CASSSMAPPGREVRETQYF. The chain couples TRBV28 to TRBJ2-5; 8 bases align to TRBD2. This CDR3 contains 19 residues. Germline values: CDR1 MDHEN, CDR2 SYDVKM. After removal of 4 bases from V and 5 bases from J, the junction contained 21 bases not matched to a gene.

The V and J genes are TRBV7-3 and TRBJ2-1; TRBD2 is a possible D gene (5 bases). The CDR3 is made up of 14 amino acids. Per germline, CDR1 SGHTA and CDR2 FQGTGA. With 6 bases removed from V and 0 bases from J, the gap between germline ends came to 9 bases. Written as DNA, the CDR3 is TGTGCCAGCAGGTCGGGGAGCTCCTACAATGAGCAGTTCTTC. It is translated as CASRSGSSYNEQFF.

Notes on this clone: Being one base from a much bigger clone, this may be a read error. Additional DNA sequences in this sample encode the identical CDR3. The chain has TRBV28 and TRBJ1-1; the D is unclear. The CDR3 consists of 12 residues. Germline CDR1 reads MDHEN; CDR2 reads SYDVKM. V lost 2 bases, J lost 4 bases, and 5 bases lay in between. DNA for the CDR3: TGTGCCAGCAGTTTACTGAGCACTGAAGCTTTCTTT. Its translation is CASSLLSTEAFF.

In the case of this clone: Other nucleotide sequences in the sample specify the same CDR3. The chain uses TRBV29-1 and TRBJ1-5, with 7 positions matching TRBD1. Germline V lookup: CDR1 SQVTM, CDR2 ANQGSEA. The CDR3 totals 12 residues. V lost 4 bases to trimming and J lost 7 bases; unmatched junction nucleotides: 4. The CDR3 here is CSVAGGGQPQHF. Written as DNA, the CDR3 is TGCAGCGTTGCAGGGGGAGGCCAGCCCCAGCATTTT.

V gene TRBV7-8 combines with J gene TRBJ2-1, with D perhaps TRBD1 (6 bases). This CDR3 is built from 16 residues. Looked up from germline, CDR1 is SGHVS and CDR2 is FQNEAQ. The V and J ends lost 6 bases and 8 bases respectively, with 23 bases between them. This chain's CDR3 is CASRSAGTGNRDEQFF. The CDR3 DNA sequence: TGTGCCAGCAGATCCGCCGGGACGGGAAACAGGGATGAGCAGTTCTTC.

V gene TRBV5-5 combines with J gene TRBJ1-1; 7 nucleotides agree with TRBD1. This CDR3 has 16 residues. Germline CDR1 reads SGHKS; CDR2 reads YYEKEE (reference sequence). V was pared by 3 bases and J by 0 bases, with 8 bases of the junction left unmatched. Here the CDR3 DNA reads TGTGCCAGCAGCTGGGACAGAGCTTTAATGAACACTGAAGCTTTCTTT. It specifies CASSWDRALMNTEAFF.